The following is a TCR beta chain sequence with its context. Its cognate antigen is unknown. The repertoire was sequenced with immunoSEQ multiplex PCR; TCRdb's copy has only in-frame clones and lacks some. The sample records fewer than 30,000 clones, over 85% being singletons. Trimming pared 2 bases from V and 7 bases from J, leaving 8 bases between. Germline V CDR1 and CDR2: SEHNR, FQNEAQ (reference sequence). This CDR3 has 13 residues. The sample is drawn from a study of lymphopenia after photon versus proton radiotherapy. Study conclusions and caveats: Oligoclonal CD8+ Temra expansion after nadir drove photon patients' diversity drop.

Material: peripheral blood, obtained from a patient treated with photon-based radiotherapy. V and J are TRBV7-9 and TRBJ2-2, with D perhaps TRBD1 (5 bases). The clonotype originates from a woman in her forties or fifties with cholangiocarcinoma. CDR3 amino acids: CASSLKGRGELFF. The CDR3 DNA reads TGTGCCAGCAGCTTAAAGGGGCGCGGGGAGCTGTTTTTT.